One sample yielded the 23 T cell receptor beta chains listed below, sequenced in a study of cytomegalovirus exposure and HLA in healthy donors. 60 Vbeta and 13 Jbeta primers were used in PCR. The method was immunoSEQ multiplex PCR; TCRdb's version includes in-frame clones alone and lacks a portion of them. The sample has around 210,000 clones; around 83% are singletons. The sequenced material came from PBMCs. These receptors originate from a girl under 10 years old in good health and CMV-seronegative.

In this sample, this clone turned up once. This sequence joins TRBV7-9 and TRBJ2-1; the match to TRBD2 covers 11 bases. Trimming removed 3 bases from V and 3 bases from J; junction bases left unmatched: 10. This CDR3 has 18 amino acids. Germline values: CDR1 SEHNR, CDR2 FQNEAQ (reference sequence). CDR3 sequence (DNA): TGTGCCAGCAGCTTTGCCCGACTAGCGGGGTTTGACTACAATGAGCAGTTCTTC. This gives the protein CASSFARLAGFDYNEQFF.

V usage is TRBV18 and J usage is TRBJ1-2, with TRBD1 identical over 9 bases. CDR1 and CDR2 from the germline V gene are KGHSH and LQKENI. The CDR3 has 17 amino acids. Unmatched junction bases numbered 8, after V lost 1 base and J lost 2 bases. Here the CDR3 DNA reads TGTGCCAGCTCACCACAATATCCCGGGACAGGGAACTATGGCTACACCTTC. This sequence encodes CASSPQYPGTGNYGYTF. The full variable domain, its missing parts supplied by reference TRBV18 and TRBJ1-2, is NAGVMQNPRHLVRRRGQEARLRCSPMKGHSHVYWYRQLPEEGLKFMVYLQKENIIDESGMPKERFSAEFPKEGPSILRIQQVVRGDSAAYFCASSPQYPGTGNYGYTFGSGTRLTVV.

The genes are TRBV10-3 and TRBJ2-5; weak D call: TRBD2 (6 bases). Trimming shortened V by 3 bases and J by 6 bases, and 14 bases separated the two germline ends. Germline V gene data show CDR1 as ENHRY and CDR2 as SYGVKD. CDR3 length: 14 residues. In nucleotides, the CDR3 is TGTGCCATCAGTGAACGGGAAGGCGGGAAGACCCAGTACTTC. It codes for CAISEREGGKTQYF.

CDR3 nucleotide sequence: TGTGCCTGGTCCACGGACAGGGGAAACGAAAAACTGTTTTTT. This encodes CAWSTDRGNEKLFF. This chain links TRBV30 with TRBJ1-4; 9 bases are shared with TRBD1. The CDR3 loop spans 14 amino acids. Germline V gene lookup returns CDR1 GTSNPN and CDR2 SVGIG (reference sequence). V was clipped by 5 bases and J by 8 bases; unmatched bases: 9.

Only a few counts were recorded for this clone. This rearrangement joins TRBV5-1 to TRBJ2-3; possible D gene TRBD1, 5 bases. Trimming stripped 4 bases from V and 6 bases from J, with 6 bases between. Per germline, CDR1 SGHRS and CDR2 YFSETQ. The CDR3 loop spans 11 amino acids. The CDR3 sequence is CASSGADTQYF. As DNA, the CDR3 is TGCGCCAGCAGCGGGGCGGATACGCAGTATTTT.

The CDR3 is CASSLAQNTEAFF. Written as DNA, the CDR3 is TGTGCCAGCAGCTTGGCCCAGAACACTGAAGCTTTCTTT. V gene TRBV5-4 combines with J gene TRBJ1-1; D uncertain. Trimming removed 0 bases from V and 1 base from J, with 4 bases in between. Germline V gives CDR1 SGHNT, CDR2 YYREEE (reference sequence). This CDR3 comprises 13 residues.

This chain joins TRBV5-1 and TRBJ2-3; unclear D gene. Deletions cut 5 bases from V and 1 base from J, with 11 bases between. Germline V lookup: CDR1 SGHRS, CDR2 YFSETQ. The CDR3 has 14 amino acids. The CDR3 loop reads CASRSSPGTDTQYF. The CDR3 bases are TGCGCCAGCAGGTCGTCACCGGGCACAGATACGCAGTATTTT.

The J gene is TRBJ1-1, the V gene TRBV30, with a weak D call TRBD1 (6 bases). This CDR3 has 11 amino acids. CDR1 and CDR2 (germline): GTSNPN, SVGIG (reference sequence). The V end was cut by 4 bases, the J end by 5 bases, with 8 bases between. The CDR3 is CAWMRGTEAFF. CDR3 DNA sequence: TGTGCCTGGATGAGGGGGACTGAAGCTTTCTTT.

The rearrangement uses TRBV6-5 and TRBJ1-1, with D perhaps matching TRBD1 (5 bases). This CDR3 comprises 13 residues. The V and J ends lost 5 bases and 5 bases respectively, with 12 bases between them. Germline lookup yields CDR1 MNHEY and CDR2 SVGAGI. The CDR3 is CASSLREGTEAFF. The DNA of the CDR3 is TGTGCCAGCAGTCTCAGGGAGGGGACTGAAGCTTTCTTT.

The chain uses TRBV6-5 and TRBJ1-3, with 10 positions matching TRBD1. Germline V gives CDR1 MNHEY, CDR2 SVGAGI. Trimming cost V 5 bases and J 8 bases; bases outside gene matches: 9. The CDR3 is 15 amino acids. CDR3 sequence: CASSNRDRGLDTIYF. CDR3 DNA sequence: TGTGCCAGCAGTAACCGGGACAGGGGACTAGACACCATATATTTT.

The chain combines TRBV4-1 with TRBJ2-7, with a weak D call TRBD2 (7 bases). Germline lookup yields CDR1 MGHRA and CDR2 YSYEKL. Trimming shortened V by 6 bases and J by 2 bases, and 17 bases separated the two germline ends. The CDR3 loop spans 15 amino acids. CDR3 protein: CASRKERDIAYEQYF. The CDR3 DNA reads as TGCGCCAGCAGAAAAGAGCGGGACATTGCCTACGAGCAGTACTTC.

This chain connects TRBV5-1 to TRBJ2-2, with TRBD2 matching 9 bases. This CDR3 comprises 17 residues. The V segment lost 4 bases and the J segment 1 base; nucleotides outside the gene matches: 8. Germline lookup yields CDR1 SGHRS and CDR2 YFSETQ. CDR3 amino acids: CASSRFLAGMNTGELFF. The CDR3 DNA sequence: TGCGCCAGCAGCCGTTTTCTAGCGGGGATGAACACCGGGGAGCTGTTTTTT.

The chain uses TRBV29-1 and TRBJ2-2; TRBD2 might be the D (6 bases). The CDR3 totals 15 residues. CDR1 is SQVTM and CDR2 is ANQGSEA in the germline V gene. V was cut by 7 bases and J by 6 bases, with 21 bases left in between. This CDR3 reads CSAPLGGSAAGELFF. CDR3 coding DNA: TGCAGCGCTCCACTTGGGGGGAGTGCGGCCGGGGAGCTGTTTTTT.

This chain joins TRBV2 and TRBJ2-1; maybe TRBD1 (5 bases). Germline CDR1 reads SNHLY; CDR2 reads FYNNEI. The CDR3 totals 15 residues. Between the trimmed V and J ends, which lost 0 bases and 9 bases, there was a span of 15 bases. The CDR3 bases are TGTGCCAGCAGTGAAGCGCCCAGGGTGTCTGGTGAGCAGTTCTTC. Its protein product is CASSEAPRVSGEQFF.

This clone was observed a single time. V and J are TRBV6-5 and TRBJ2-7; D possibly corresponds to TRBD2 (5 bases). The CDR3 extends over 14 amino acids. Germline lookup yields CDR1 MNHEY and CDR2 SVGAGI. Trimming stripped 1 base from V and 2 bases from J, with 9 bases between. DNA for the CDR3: TGTGCCAGCAGTTACTTCGGGGAACCCTACGAGCAGTACTTC. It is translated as CASSYFGEPYEQYF.

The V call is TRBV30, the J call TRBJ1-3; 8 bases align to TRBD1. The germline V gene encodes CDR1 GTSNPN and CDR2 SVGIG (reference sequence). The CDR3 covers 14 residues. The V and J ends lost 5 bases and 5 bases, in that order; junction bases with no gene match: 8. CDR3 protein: CAWGQGEFRNTIYF. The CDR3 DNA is TGTGCCTGGGGACAGGGCGAGTTTCGAAACACCATATATTTT.

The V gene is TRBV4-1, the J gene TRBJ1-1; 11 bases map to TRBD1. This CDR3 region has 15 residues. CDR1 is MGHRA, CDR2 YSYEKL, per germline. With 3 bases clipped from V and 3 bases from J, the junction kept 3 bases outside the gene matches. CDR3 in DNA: TGCGCCAGCAGCCAGGACAGGGGGCAGTACACTGAAGCTTTCTTT. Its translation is CASSQDRGQYTEAFF.

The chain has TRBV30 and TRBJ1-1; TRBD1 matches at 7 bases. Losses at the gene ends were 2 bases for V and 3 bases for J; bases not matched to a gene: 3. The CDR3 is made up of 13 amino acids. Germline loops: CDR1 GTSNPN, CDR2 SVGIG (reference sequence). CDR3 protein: CAWSRQGYTEAFF. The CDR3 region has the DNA TGTGCCTGGAGTCGACAGGGCTACACTGAAGCTTTCTTT.

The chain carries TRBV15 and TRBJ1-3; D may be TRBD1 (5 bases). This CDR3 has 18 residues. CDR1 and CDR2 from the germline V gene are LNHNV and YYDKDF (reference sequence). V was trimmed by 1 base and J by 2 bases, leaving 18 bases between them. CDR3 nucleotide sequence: TGTGCCACCAGCAGAGGAGGGAGGGGCCGCATCACTGGAAACACCATATATTTT. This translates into CATSRGGRGRITGNTIYF.

The CDR3 loop is CASSVRGEGEETQYF. The CDR3 DNA follows: TGTGCCAGCAGCGTACGAGGTGAGGGGGAAGAGACCCAGTACTTC. The chain joins TRBV9 to TRBJ2-5; D may be TRBD1 (6 bases). Trimming took off 1 base at V and 3 bases at J, with 13 bases between the two ends. CDR1 and CDR2 from the germline V gene are SGDLS and YYNGEE. The CDR3 is 15 residues long.

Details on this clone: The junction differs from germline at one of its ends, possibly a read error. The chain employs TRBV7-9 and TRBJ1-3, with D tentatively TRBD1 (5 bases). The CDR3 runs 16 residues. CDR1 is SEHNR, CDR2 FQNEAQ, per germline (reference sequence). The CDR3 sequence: CSSSPPGGETGNTIYF. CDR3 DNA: TGTTCCAGCAGCCCCCCCGGGGGGGAAACTGGAAACACCATATATTTT.

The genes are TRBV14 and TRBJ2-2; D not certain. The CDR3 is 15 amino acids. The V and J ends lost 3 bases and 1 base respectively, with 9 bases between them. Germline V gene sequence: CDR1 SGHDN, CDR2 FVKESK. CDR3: CASSQFAVNTGELFF. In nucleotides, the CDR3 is TGTGCCAGCAGCCAGTTTGCGGTGAACACCGGGGAGCTGTTTTTT.

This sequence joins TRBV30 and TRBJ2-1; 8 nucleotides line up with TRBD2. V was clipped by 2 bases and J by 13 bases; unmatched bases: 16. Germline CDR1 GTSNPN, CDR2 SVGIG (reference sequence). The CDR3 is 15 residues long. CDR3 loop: CAWSPGLVVISAQFF. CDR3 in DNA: TGTGCCTGGAGTCCGGGACTAGTTGTTATATCCGCCCAGTTCTTC.